This TCR beta chain was retrieved from a study of OX40 agonist ivuxolimab in advanced cancers. Some background on the complete study: Ivuxolimab, which targeted the costimulatory receptor OX40 (CD134), was an agonistic, fully human IgG2 monoclonal antibody. Intravenous ivuxolimab was administered to patients every 2 weeks at six dose levels: 0.01, 0.1, 0.3, 1.5, 3 and 10 mg/kg. Of the 50 to 55 dose-escalation patients, hepatocellular carcinoma was present in about 19, melanoma in some 15, renal cell carcinoma in 9 and head and neck cancer in 9. In the dose-escalation cohort, more than 75% of patients were male, and the mean age was approximately 60 years, with a range of about 20 to 90. Patients were allowed to have had prior anti-PD-1, anti-PD-L1 or anti-CTLA-4 therapy, and less than 45% of the dose-escalation patients had previously received checkpoint inhibitors. Three dose-escalation patients achieved partial responses, one with hepatocellular carcinoma and two with cutaneous melanoma. Peripheral TCRbeta sequencing was intended to test whether TCR sequence diversity was altered and clonal T-cell expansion was caused by ivuxolimab. The monotherapy dose-escalation portion (N = 52 patients) of the phase I ivuxolimab trial is reported in the paper. The investigation overall reported the following: At doses of 0.1 to 3.0 mg/kg, clonal expansion of both CD4+ and CD8+ T cells in blood was seen between baseline and week 6. Partial responders in the 0.1-3.0 mg/kg groups had among the lowest normalized peripheral clonal expansion, especially among CD8+ T cells. Low levels of normalized T-cell clonal expansion were also seen in some patients who did not respond. After ivuxolimab, expanded clones were on average more numerous among CD8+ T cells than among CD4+ T cells. The antigen specificity of the peripheral T cells that underwent clonal expansion was not determined.

This clone has just a few counts. The antigen it binds to is not known. No base quality information exists; no much larger clone differs at one position. Genomic DNA was isolated from the sorted cells so that the TCRbeta CDR3 region could be sequenced. The immunoSEQ Assay was used for sequencing of TCRbeta CDR3 regions. TCRdb took over this immuneACCESS table, retaining in-frame rearrangements with V and J assigned. Such tables are incomplete; in checked studies, under half of the missing clones stem from an unresolved V gene, and the remainder is unexplained. The sample profile shows tens of thousands of clones; approximately 83% of them were found once. Of the sample, 0.38% falls within the top ten clones. The germline V gene (reference sequence) supplies CDR1 LNHDA and CDR2 SQIVND. Measured from the cysteine to the phenylalanine, the CDR3 is 16 residues long. Left in the record is the CDR3 DNA by itself, 48 bases read in frame from the first base. V is pared back by 2 bases and J by 0 bases, with 13 bases lying between the germline termini.

Patients with autoimmune disease history or receiving systemic immunosuppression were excluded from the trial. Peripheral blood for TCR sequencing was collected from all dose cohorts at baseline, on cycle 4 day 1, and on cycle 7 day 1. The samples were drawn from a first-in-human, open-label, multicenter phase I dose-escalation trial of ivuxolimab. Adults with locally advanced or metastatic head and neck squamous cell, hepatocellular, melanoma or renal cell carcinoma were enrolled in the trial. Before TCR sequencing, CD4+ and CD8+ T cells were separately sorted from peripheral blood. The sequence was collected from an adult with an advanced solid tumor such as melanoma, head and neck, liver or kidney cancer. The source material was CD4+ or CD8+ T cells sorted from blood, sampled in a trial of the OX40 agonist ivuxolimab. The V and J genes are TRBV19 and TRBJ1-1; the D gene assignment is ambiguous. The nucleotide sequence reads TGTGCCAGTAGTATAATCGGGCGGCTCATGAACACTGAAGCTTTCTTT. Its coded protein is CASSIIGRLMNTEAFF.